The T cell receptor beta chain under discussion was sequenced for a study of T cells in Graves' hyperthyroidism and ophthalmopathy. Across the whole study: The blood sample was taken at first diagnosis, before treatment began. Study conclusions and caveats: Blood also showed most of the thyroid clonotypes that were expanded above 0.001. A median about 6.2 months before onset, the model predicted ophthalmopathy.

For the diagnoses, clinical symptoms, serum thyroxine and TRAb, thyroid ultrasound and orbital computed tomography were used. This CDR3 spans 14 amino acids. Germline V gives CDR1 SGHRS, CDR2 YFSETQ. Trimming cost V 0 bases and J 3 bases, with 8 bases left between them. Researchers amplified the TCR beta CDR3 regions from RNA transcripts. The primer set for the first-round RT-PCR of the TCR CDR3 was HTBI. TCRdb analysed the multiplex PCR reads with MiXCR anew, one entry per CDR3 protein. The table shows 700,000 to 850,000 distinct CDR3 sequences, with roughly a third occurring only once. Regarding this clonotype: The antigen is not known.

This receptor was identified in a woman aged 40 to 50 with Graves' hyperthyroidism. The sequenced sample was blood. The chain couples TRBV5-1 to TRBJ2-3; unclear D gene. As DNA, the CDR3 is TGCGCCAGCAGCTTGGCCTATCAGACAGATACGCAGTATTTT. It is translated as CASSLAYQTDTQYF.